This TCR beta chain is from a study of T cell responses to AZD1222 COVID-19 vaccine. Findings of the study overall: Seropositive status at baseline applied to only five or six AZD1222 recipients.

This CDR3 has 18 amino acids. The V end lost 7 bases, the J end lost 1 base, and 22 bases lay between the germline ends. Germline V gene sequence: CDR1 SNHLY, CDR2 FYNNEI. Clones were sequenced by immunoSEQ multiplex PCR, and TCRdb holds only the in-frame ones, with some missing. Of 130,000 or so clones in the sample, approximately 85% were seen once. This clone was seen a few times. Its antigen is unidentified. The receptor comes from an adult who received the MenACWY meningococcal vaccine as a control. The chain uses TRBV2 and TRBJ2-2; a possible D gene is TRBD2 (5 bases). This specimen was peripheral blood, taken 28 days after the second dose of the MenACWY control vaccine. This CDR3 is CASKTVPDWSKNTGELFF. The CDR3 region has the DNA TGTGCCAGCAAGACGGTGCCGGACTGGTCAAAGAACACCGGGGAGCTGTTTTTT.